This T cell receptor beta chain is drawn from a study of vaccination and CD4 T cells after COVID-19. At the Johns Hopkins FTIC core, DNA taken from cultured CD4+ T cells was sequenced by way of the Oncomine TCR Beta short-read assay. Via MiXCR, TCRdb re-called the PCR reads, giving one row per CDR3 protein. The data contain approximately 13,000 distinct CDR3 sequences, around 48% of them seen just once; the ten biggest clones take up around 8.7%. Treatment described: approximately nine-day PBMC culture with coronavirus spike peptide pools or control peptides (ViraFEST assay). This clonotype was detected only a few times. Its target is unknown. Germline V gene sequence: CDR1 MNHEY, CDR2 SMNVEV (reference sequence). V was trimmed by 6 bases and J by 4 bases, leaving 18 bases between them. The CDR3 spans 15 residues.

This chain uses TRBV27 with TRBJ1-2, with a tentative D call TRBD1 (6 bases). This clonotype was sampled from a human donor who had recovered from COVID-19. The sample was CD4+ T cells from blood, cultured in vitro. The CDR3 bases are TGTGCCAGCAGCCGGGATAGCCAGGGGAGCTATGGCTACACCTTC. It yields the protein CASSRDSQGSYGYTF.